Listed here is a single TCR beta chain. The target of this receptor is not known. No per-base quality is available; no much larger clone lies one base away. The immunoSEQ Assay was used to sequence TCRbeta CDR3 regions. After extraction, genomic DNA underwent amplification by bias-controlled multiplex PCR, followed by high-throughput sequencing. The published analysis was carried out like this. To quantify the absolute abundance of every unique TCRbeta CDR3 region, sequences were collapsed and filtered. Usable DNA was measured by amplifying reference genes present in all nucleated cells, and TCRbeta template counts were normalized to that usable DNA to estimate T cell fraction. Repertoire TCRs were annotated as SARS-CoV-2-specific by exact matching of V gene, CDR3 amino acid sequence and J gene to a known reactive TCR set. The reference SARS-CoV-2 TCR set was derived from MIRA and filtered for enrichment in COVID-19-positive ImmuneCODE repertoires, a step that removed public or cross-reactive TCRs. Drawing on the MIRA antigens, annotated TCRs were analysed further at the level of specific ORF or position within ORF. Breadth was defined as annotated unique rearrangements over total unique productive rearrangements; depth was the summed frequency of those rearrangements. TCR breadth was compared between groups using two-sided Wilcoxon rank-sum tests. TCRdb mirrors the immuneACCESS table, restricted to in-frame sequences. Some clones are absent from its copies; in checked studies, under half trace to an unresolved V gene, and the reason for the others is unknown. V and J calls plus clone size are reproduced from that table; the DNA served to infer D and trimming. The sample has some 250,000 clones on record, more than 75% of them singletons. Clones ranked in the top ten supply around 10% of the sample.

This specimen's treatment or condition label, interpreted: about 20 received Ad26.COV2.S at low or high dose, single or two shots; roughly 5 received placebo; per-sample allocation not given. For vaccine and placebo recipients, the sequenced repertoires came from samples collected on day 63 after the first injection. Cohort 1b enrolled about two dozen adults aged 18-55 years at a single site in Boston, USA, between 29 July and 7 August 2020. Ad26.COV2.S was a replication-incompetent adenovirus type 26 vector expressing a prefusion-stabilized SARS-CoV-2 spike protein from the original Wuhan strain. This record comes from a study of Ad26.COV2.S vaccination and SARS-CoV-2 variants (dated by TCRdb to the early 2020s). Concerning the study at large: Vaccine-arm donors came from COV1001, a multicentre, randomized, double-blind, placebo-controlled phase I-IIa trial of Ad26.COV2.S in healthy adults. Trial participants were randomized into five groups of five: low-dose or high-dose Ad26.COV2.S given once or twice, or placebo on both occasions. The TCR-sequenced set comprised about 30 samples: some 19 Ad26.COV2.S vaccine recipients, 5 placebo recipients and 8 SARS-CoV-2 convalescent individuals. Investigators did not know the trial group allocation while performing experiments and assessing outcomes. Ad26.COV2.S was given intramuscularly at 5x10^10 or 1x10^11 viral particles, as a single shot or as two shots 56 days apart. The specificity and breadth of SARS-CoV-2-reactive T cell receptors after Ad26.COV2.S vaccination were assessed by TCRbeta repertoire sequencing.

The paper as a whole reports these results and caveats: Substantial breadth of spike-specific CD8+ and CD4+ T cell responses was reported after vaccination. Higher spike-specific TCR breadth was observed in Ad26.COV2.S recipients than in placebo recipients (P = 0.0014). The study was not powered for comparison of responses between vaccine doses or regimens. According to the authors, total T cell responses may have been underestimated by the TCR breadth and depth analyses. Comparable non-spike TCR breadth was observed between vaccine and placebo recipients, consistent with only spike being contained in the vaccine.

CDR3 length: 15 amino acids, cysteine to phenylalanine. The CDR3 DNA has 45 bases and is translated from base 1. CDR1 and CDR2, looked up from the germline V gene, are KGHDR and SFDVKD. Relative to germline, V is 3 bases shorter and J is 2 bases shorter, with 12 bases between their ends. Here the chain combines TRBV24-1 and TRBJ2-5, with the D gene tentatively TRBD1 or TRBD2, based on 5 matching bases in each. Specimen: peripheral blood, collected in a trial of Ad26.COV2.S vaccine versus placebo. This TCR derives from a person between 18 and 60 years old who received the Ad26.COV2.S COVID-19 vaccine or a placebo. In nucleotide form, the sequence is TGTGCCACCAGTGATCCTGGGACGGGACAAGAGACCCAGTACTTC. It is translated as CATSDPGTGQETQYF.